These T cell receptor beta chains were read from a single sample in a study of vaccination and CD4 T cells after COVID-19. MiXCR was run by TCRdb on the PCR reads, yielding one entry per CDR3 protein. This table holds 21,000 or so distinct CDR3 sequences, approximately 50% found once. Their recognized antigens are unknown. Source material: CD4+ T cells from blood, cultured in vitro. Receptors originate from a human donor who had recovered from COVID-19. The CDR3 runs from the conserved cysteine through the conserved F or W. The D gene is left open where the match is weak. Only some rows state a clone size, as once, few, many or a class for expanded clones.

CDR3aa	CDR3nt	v_gene	j_gene	abundance	d_gene
CSAKAPAYNEQFF	TGCAGTGCCAAGGCCCCCGCCTACAATGAGCAGTTCTTC	TRBV20-1	TRBJ2-1	.	.
CSAREDRGDSPLHF	TGCAGTGCTAGAGAAGACAGGGGGGATTCACCCCTCCACTTT	TRBV20-1	TRBJ1-6	.	TRBD1
CASSIYGTGAVPHTEAFF	TGTGCCAGTAGTATTTACGGGACAGGGGCCGTACCCCACACTGAAGCTTTCTTT	TRBV19	TRBJ1-1	.	TRBD1
CSAFQGGVRNTEAFF	TGCAGTGCTTTCCAGGGCGGAGTTAGGAACACTGAAGCTTTCTTT	TRBV20-1	TRBJ1-1	.	.
CASSKDTGPTEAFF	TGTGCCAGCAGTAAGGATACAGGGCCCACTGAAGCTTTCTTT	TRBV2	TRBJ1-1	.	.
CASSLLATDTQYF	TGTGCCAGCAGTTTACTAGCGACAGATACGCAGTATTTT	TRBV12-3/TRBV12-4	TRBJ2-3	.	.
CSAREVRGNSPLHF	TGCAGTGCTAGAGAGGTGAGGGGGAATTCACCCCTCCACTTT	TRBV20-1	TRBJ1-6	few	.
CASSEGIWGGELFF	TGTGCCAGCAGTGAAGGAATCTGGGGCGGGGAGCTGTTTTTT	TRBV6-1	TRBJ2-2	.	.
CASSAQPGSYGYTF	TGTGCCAGCAGCGCCCAACCGGGTTCCTATGGCTACACCTTC	TRBV6-1	TRBJ1-2	.	.
CATSLSGDSYNEQFF	TGTGCCACCAGCCTATCGGGGGATTCCTACAATGAGCAGTTCTTC	TRBV15	TRBJ2-1	.	.